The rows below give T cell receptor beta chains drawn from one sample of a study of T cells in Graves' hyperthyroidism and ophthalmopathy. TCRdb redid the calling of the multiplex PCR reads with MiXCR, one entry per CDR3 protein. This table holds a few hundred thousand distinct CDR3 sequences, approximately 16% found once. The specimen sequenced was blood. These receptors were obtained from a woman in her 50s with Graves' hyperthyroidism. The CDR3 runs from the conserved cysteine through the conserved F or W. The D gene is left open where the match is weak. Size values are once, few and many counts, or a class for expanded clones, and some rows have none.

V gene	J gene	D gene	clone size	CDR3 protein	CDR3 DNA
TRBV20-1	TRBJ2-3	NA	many	CSASREDTQYF	TGCAGTGCTAGCAGGGAAGATACGCAGTATTTT
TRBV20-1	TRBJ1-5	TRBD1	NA	CSITGTDNQPQHF	TGCAGTATAACCGGGACAGACAATCAGCCCCAGCATTTT
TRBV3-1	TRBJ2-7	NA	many	CASSQELASDEQYF	TGTGCCAGCAGCCAAGAATTGGCTAGCGACGAGCAGTACTTC
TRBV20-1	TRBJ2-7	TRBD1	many	CSARDPGQVADPTEQYF	TGCAGTGCTAGAGATCCCGGACAGGTTGCGGACCCCACCGAGCAGTACTTC
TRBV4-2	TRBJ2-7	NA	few	CASSQSQLGWEQYF	TGTGCCAGCAGCCAGAGCCAACTAGGATGGGAGCAGTACTTC
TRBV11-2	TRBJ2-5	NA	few	CASSLLALGTADSQETQYF	TGTGCCAGCAGCTTGCTCGCATTGGGCACAGCCGACTCCCAAGAGACCCAGTACTTC
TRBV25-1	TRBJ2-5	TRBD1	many	CASSDTRTGALGETQYF	TGTGCCAGCAGTGATACTCGGACAGGGGCTTTAGGAGAGACCCAGTACTTC
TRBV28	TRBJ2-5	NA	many	CASSALLYRGTETQYF	TGTGCCAGCAGTGCCCTCCTCTATCGGGGTACAGAGACCCAGTACTTC
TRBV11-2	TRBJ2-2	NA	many	CASSVNGGYTGELFF	TGTGCCAGCAGCGTCAATGGGGGCTACACCGGGGAGCTGTTTTTT
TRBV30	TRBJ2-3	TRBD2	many	CAWSVIAGYADTQYF	TGTGCCTGGAGTGTGATAGCGGGATATGCAGATACGCAGTATTTT
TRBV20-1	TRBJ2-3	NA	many	CSAPVGGSTDTQYF	TGCAGTGCTCCCGTTGGTGGTAGCACAGATACGCAGTATTTT
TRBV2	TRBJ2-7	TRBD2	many	CASSVAGGPYEQYF	TGTGCCAGCAGTGTTGCGGGAGGGCCTTACGAGCAGTACTTC
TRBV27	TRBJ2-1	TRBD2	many	CASSQAGNNEQFF	TGTGCCAGCAGTCAAGCGGGAAACAATGAGCAGTTCTTC
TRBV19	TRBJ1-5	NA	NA	CASSIVAPDFYSNQPQHF	TGTGCCAGTAGTATAGTCGCGCCGGATTTCTATAGCAATCAGCCCCAGCATTTT
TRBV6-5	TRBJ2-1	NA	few	CASQRSYYNEQFF	TGTGCCAGCCAGCGGTCCTACTACAATGAGCAGTTCTTC
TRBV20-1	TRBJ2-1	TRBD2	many	CSARDRTSGRVGEQFF	TGCAGTGCTAGAGATCGAACTAGCGGGAGGGTGGGTGAGCAGTTCTTC
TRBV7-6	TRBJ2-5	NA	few	CASSTGFRETQYF	TGTGCCAGCAGCACAGGGTTTAGAGAGACCCAGTACTTC
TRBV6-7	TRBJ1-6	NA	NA	CASSYATLNSDSPLHF	TGTGCCAGCAGTTACGCGACCCTCAACTCGGATTCACCCCTCCACTTT
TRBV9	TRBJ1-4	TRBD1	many	CASSVEGDREVEKLFF	TGTGCCAGCAGCGTAGAAGGAGACAGGGAGGTTGAAAAACTGTTTTTT
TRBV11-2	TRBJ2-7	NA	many	CASSLELTGTYEQYF	TGTGCCAGCAGCTTAGAACTTACCGGGACCTACGAGCAGTACTTC
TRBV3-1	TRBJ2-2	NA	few	CASSQGNRVGGELFF	TGTGCCAGCAGCCAAGGAAACAGGGTAGGCGGGGAGCTGTTTTTT
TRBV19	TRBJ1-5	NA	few	CASSNEGQRPQHF	TGTGCCAGTAGTAATGAGGGGCAACGGCCCCAGCATTTT
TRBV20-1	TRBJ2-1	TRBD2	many	CSASGTSGRWDEQFF	TGCAGTGCTAGTGGGACTAGCGGGAGGTGGGATGAGCAGTTCTTC
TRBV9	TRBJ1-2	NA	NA	CASSVGGGGNYGYTF	TGTGCCAGCAGCGTAGGGGGAGGGGGAAACTATGGCTACACCTTC
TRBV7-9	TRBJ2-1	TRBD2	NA	CASSFDSGSAYNEQFF	TGTGCCAGCAGCTTCGATAGCGGGAGTGCCTACAATGAGCAGTTCTTC
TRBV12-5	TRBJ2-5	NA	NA	CASGLVWGGVRGETQYF	TGTGCTAGTGGTTTGGTATGGGGGGGAGTAAGGGGGGAGACCCAGTACTTC
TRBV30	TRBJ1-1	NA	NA	CAWTAGVLMKLGPANTEAFF	TGTGCCTGGACCGCGGGAGTGCTTATGAAGTTGGGACCGGCGAACACTGAAGCTTTCTTT